This TCR beta chain stems from a study of tumor and adjacent non-tumor tissue in lung cancer. Study context: Histology: about twelve adenocarcinoma, a couple of squamous cell carcinoma, 1 small cell lung cancer. Each sample yielded roughly 4 million productive TCRbeta reads on average.

This clonotype has more than one count but fewer than ten. No cell sorting was done before RNA was extracted from the tissue. More than 3 cm separated this lung sample from the edge of the tumor. A modified ARM-PCR protocol with three rounds of nested PCR amplified TCRbeta. MiXCR, run by TCRdb on the multiplex PCR reads, gives a single entry per CDR3 protein. In the table there are approximately 79,000 distinct CDR3 sequences, less than 85% of which are singletons. Trimming pared 7 bases from V and 0 bases from J, leaving 11 bases between. This CDR3 region has 13 residues. Germline CDR1 is SQVTM and CDR2 is ANQGSEA.

The TCR comes from a man in his 70s with non-small cell lung cancer. Sequencing used distant non-tumor lung tissue. This sequence joins TRBV29-1 and TRBJ2-3; D uncertain. The CDR3 DNA sequence: TGCAGCGCGTCACTGTCTAGCACAGATACGCAGTATTTT. It is translated as CSASLSSTDTQYF.